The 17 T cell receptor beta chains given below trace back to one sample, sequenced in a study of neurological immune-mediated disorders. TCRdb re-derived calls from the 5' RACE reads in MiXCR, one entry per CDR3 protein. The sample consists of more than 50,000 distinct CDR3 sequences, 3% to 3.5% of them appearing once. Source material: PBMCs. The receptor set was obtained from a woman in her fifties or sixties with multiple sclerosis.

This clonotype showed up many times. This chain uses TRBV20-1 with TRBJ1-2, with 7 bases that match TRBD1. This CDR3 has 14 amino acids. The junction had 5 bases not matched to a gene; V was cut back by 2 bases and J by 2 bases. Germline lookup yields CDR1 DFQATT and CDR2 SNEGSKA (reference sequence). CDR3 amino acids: CSARKGAANYGYTF. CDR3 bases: TGCAGTGCTAGAAAGGGGGCGGCGAACTATGGCTACACCTTC.

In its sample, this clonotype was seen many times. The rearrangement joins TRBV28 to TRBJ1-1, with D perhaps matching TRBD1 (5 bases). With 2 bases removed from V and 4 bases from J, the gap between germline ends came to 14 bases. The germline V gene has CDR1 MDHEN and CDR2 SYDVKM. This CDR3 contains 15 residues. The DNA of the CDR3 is TGTGCCAGCAGTTTAGGGGGTCAGGGAGGCACTGAAGCTTTCTTT. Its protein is CASSLGGQGGTEAFF.

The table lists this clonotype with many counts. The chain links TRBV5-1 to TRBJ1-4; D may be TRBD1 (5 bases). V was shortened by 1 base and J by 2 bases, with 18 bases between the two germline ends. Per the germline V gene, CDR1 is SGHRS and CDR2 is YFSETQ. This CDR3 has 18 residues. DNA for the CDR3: TGCGCCAGCAGCTTGATAGTATGGGTCCGGGGGACTAATGAAAAACTGTTTTTT. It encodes CASSLIVWVRGTNEKLFF.

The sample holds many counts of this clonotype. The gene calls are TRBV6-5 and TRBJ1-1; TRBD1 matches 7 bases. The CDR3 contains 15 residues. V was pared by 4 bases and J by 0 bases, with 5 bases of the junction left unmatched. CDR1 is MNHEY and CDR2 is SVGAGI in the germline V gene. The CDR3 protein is CASSWAGQMNTEAFF. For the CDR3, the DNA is TGTGCCAGCAGTTGGGCGGGACAGATGAACACTGAAGCTTTCTTT.

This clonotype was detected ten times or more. CDR3 DNA: TGTGCCAGCAGCGCACTCGACAGGGGAGGGACCGGGGAGCTGTTTTTT. The encoded protein is CASSALDRGGTGELFF. This sequence joins TRBV5-6 and TRBJ2-2; D is possibly TRBD1 (8 bases). Deletions cut 4 bases from V and 5 bases from J, with 18 bases between. This CDR3 contains 16 residues. Germline V gene lookup returns CDR1 SGHDT and CDR2 YYEEEE.

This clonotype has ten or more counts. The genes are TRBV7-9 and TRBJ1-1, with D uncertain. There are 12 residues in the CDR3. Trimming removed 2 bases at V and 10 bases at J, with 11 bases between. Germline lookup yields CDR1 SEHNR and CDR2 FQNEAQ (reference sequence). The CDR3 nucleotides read TGTGCCAGCAGCTTAAGGTCGGGGAGAGCTTTCTTT. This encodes CASSLRSGRAFF.

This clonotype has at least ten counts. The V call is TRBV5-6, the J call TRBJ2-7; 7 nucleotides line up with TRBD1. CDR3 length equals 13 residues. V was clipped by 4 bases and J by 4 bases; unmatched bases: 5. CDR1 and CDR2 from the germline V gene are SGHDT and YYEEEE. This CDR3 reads CASSRGTEYEQYF. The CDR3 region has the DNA TGTGCCAGCAGCCGAGGGACAGAATACGAGCAGTACTTC.

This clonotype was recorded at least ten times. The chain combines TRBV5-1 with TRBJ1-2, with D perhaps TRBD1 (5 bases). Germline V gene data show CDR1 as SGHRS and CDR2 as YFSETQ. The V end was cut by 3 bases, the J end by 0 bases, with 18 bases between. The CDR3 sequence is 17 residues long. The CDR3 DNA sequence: TGCGCCAGCAGCTCCAGGGACCCTTCCTCACCTAACTATGGCTACACCTTC. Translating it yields CASSSRDPSSPNYGYTF.

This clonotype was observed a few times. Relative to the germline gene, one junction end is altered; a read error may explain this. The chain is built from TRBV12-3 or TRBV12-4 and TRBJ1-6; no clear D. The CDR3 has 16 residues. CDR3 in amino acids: CASSSILGSYNSPLHF. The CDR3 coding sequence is TGTGCCAGCAGTTCCATTCTCGGGTCCTATAATTCACCCCTACACTTT.

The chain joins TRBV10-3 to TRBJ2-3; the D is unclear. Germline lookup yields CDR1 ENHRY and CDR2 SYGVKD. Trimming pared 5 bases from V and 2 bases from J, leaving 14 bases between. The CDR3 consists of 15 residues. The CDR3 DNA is TGTGCCATCAGTCCGAGGCTAGAACCCACAGATACGCAGTATTTT. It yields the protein CAISPRLEPTDTQYF.

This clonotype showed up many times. The CDR3 reads CSADGRKRAYF. The CDR3 DNA reads as TGCAGTGCAGATGGGCGTAAGCGTGCGTATTTT. The chain is built from TRBV20-1 and TRBJ2-3; D is undetermined. This CDR3 comprises 11 residues. Germline-derived CDR1 and CDR2 are DFQATT and SNEGSKA (reference sequence). V was trimmed by 6 bases and J by 14 bases, leaving 18 bases between them.

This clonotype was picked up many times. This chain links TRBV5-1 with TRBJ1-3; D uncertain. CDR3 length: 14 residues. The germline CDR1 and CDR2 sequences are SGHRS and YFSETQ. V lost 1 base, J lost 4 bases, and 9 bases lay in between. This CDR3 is CASSLRAEGNTIYF. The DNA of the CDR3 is TGCGCCAGCAGCTTGCGGGCTGAGGGAAACACCATATATTTT. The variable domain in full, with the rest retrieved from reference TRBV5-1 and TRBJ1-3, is KAGVTQTPRYLIKTRGQQVTLSCSPISGHRSVSWYQQTPGQGLQFLFEYFSETQRNKGNFPGRFSGRQFSNSRSEMNVSTLELGDSALYLCASSLRAEGNTIYFGEGSWLTVV.

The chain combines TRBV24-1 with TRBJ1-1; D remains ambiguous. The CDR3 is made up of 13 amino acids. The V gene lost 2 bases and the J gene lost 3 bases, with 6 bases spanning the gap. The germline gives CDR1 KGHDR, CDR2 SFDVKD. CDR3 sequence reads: CATSDWKYTEAFF. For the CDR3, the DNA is TGTGCCACCAGTGATTGGAAGTACACTGAAGCTTTCTTT.

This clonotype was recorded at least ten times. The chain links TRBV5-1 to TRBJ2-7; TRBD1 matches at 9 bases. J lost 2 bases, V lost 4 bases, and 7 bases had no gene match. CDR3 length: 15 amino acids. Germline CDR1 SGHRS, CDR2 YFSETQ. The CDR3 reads CASSAGTGTTYEQYF. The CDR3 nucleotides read TGCGCCAGCAGCGCCGGGACAGGGACAACCTACGAGCAGTACTTC.

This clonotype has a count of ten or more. The CDR3 protein is CASSPKQYSSGNTIYF. Here the CDR3 DNA reads TGTGCCAGCTCACCAAAACAGTACAGCTCTGGAAACACCATATATTTT. The J gene is TRBJ1-3, the V gene TRBV18, with D unclear. The ends were cut back, 2 bases at V and 0 bases at J, with 11 bases in the middle. The CDR3 totals 16 residues. Per the germline V gene, CDR1 is KGHSH and CDR2 is LQKENI.

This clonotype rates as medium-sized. CDR3 bases: TGTGCCAGTTCAACAGGGGGCGGGATGTACGAGCAGTACTTC. Its translation is CASSTGGGMYEQYF. The rearrangement joins TRBV6-5 to TRBJ2-7; 9 nucleotides line up with TRBD1. Trimming cost V 9 bases and J 4 bases; bases outside gene matches: 10. This CDR3 contains 14 residues. The V gene's germline CDR1 is MNHEY and CDR2 SVGAGI.

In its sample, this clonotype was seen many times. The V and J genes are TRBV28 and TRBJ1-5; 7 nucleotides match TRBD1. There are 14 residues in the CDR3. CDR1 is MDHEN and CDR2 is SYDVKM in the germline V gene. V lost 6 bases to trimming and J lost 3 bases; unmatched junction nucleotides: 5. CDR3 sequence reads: CASRQGWANQPQHF. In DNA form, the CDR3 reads TGTGCCAGCAGACAGGGGTGGGCCAATCAGCCCCAGCATTTT.